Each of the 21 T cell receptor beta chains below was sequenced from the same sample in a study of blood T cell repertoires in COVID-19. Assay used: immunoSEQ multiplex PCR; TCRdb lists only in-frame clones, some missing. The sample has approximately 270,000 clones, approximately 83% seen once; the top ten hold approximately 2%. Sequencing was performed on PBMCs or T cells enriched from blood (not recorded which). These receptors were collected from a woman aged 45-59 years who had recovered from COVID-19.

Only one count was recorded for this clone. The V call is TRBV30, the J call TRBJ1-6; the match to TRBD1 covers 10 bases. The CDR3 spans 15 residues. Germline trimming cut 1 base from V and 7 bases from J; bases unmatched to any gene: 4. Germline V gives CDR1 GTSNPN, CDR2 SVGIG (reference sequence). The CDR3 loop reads CAWSAGTGANSPLHF. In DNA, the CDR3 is TGTGCCTGGAGTGCTGGGACAGGGGCCAATTCACCCCTCCACTTT.

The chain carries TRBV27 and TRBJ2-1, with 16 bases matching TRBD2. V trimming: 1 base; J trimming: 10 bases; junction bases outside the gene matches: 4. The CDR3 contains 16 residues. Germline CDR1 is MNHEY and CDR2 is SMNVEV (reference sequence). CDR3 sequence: CASSLFGTSGRAEQFF. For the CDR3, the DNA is TGTGCCAGCAGTTTATTCGGGACTAGCGGGAGGGCCGAGCAGTTCTTC.

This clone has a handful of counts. The CDR3 nucleotides read TGTGCCAGCAGTCGAGGACTAGCGGGAGAAGAGACCCAGTACTTC. It codes for CASSRGLAGEETQYF. J is TRBJ2-5 and V is TRBV7-2; TRBD2 matches at 13 bases. Germline V gives CDR1 SGHTA, CDR2 FQGNSA. The CDR3 runs to 15 residues. V lost 6 bases to trimming and J lost 3 bases; unmatched junction nucleotides: 4.

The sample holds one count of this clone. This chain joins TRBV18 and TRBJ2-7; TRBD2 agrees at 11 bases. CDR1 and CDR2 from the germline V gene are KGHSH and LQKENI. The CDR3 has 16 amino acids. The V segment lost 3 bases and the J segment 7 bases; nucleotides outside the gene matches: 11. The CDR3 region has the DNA TGTGCCAGCTCACCCGCCGGGACTAGCGGAGGTCGGGAGCAGTACTTC. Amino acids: CASSPAGTSGGREQYF.

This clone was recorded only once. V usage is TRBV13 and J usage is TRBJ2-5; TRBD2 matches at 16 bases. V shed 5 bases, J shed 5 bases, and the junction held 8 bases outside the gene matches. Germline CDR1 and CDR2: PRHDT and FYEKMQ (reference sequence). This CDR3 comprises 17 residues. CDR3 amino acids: CASSTSGTSGRGETQYF. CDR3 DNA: TGTGCCAGCAGCACATCCGGGACTAGCGGGAGGGGGGAGACCCAGTACTTC.

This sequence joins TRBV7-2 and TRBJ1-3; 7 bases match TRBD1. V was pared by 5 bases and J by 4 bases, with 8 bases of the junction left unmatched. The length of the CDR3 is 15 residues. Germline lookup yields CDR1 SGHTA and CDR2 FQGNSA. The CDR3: CASSLGQRAGNTIYF. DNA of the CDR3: TGTGCCAGCAGCCTGGGACAGAGAGCCGGAAACACCATATATTTT.

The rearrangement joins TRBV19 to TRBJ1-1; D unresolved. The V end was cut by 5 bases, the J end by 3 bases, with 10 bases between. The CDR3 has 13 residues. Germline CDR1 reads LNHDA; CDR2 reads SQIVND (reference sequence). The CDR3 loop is CASSVGVYTEAFF. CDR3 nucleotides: TGTGCCAGTAGTGTCGGGGTGTACACTGAAGCTTTCTTT.

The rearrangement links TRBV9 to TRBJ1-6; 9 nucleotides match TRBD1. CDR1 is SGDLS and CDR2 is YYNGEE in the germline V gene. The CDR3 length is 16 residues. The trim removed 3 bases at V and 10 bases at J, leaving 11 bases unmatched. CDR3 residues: CASSDGTGLFGSPLHF. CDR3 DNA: TGTGCCAGCAGCGATGGGACAGGGCTTTTCGGATCACCCCTCCACTTT.

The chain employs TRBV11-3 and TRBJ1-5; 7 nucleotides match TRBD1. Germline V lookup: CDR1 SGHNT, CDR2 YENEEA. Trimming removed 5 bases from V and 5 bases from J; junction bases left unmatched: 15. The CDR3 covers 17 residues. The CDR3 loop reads CASSPRKAGGGYQPQHF. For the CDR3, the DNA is TGTGCCAGCAGCCCACGTAAAGCTGGAGGGGGCTATCAGCCCCAGCATTTT.

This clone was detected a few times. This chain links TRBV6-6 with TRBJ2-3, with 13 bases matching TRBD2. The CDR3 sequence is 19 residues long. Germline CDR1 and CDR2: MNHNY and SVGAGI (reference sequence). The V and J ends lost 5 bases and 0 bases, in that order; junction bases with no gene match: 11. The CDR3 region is CASSRTSGSFLTSTDTQYF. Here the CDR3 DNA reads TGTGCCAGCAGTCGGACTAGCGGGAGTTTCCTGACTAGCACAGATACGCAGTATTTT.

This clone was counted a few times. CDR3 protein: CATRRGDQPQHF. The CDR3 bases are TGTGCCACCAGACGGGGGGATCAGCCCCAGCATTTT. The rearrangement links TRBV28 to TRBJ1-5; weak D call: TRBD1 (5 bases). V was pared by 10 bases and J by 5 bases, with 12 bases between. Per the germline V gene, CDR1 is MDHEN and CDR2 is SYDVKM. The CDR3 totals 12 residues.

This CDR3 is CAGKRTGSTDTQYF. CDR3 bases: TGTGCCGGGAAAAGGACAGGGAGTACAGATACGCAGTATTTT. The chain links TRBV6-5 to TRBJ2-3, with 8 bases that match TRBD1. The V and J ends lost 11 bases and 3 bases, in that order; junction bases with no gene match: 10. Germline values: CDR1 MNHEY, CDR2 SVGAGI. The CDR3 covers 14 residues.

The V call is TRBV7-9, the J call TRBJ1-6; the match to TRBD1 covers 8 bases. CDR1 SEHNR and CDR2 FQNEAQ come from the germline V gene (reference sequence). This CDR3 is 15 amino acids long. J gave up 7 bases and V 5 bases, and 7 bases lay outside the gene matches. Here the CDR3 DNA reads TGTGCCAGCAGCCTCAACAGGGGGGGAAATTCACCCCTCCACTTT. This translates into CASSLNRGGNSPLHF.

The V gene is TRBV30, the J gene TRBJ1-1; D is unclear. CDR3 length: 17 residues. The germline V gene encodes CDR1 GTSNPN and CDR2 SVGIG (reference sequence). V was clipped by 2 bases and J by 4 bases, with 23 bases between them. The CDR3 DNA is TGTGCCTGGAGTCCCGCGGGGAGGGTCTTTGTTAGCACTGAAGCTTTCTTT. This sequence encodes CAWSPAGRVFVSTEAFF.

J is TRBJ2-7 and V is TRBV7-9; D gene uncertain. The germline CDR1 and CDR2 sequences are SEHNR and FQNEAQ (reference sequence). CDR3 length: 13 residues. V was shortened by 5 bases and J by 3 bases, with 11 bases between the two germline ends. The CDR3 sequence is CASSGTVYYEQYF. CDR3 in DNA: TGTGCCAGCAGCGGTACAGTATACTACGAGCAGTACTTC.

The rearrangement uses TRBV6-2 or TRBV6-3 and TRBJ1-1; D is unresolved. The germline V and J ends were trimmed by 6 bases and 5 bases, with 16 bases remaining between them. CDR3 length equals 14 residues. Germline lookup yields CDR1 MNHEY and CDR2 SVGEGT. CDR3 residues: CASSPRTSGTEAFF. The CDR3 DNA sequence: TGTGCCAGCAGCCCGCGGACCTCGGGGACTGAAGCTTTCTTT.

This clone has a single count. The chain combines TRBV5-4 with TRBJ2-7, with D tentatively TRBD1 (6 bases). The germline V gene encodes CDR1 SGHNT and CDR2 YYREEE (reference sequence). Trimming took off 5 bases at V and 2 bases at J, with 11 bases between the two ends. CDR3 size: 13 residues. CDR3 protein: CASRLRGTYEQYF. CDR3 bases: TGTGCCAGCAGGCTTAGGGGGACCTACGAGCAGTACTTC.

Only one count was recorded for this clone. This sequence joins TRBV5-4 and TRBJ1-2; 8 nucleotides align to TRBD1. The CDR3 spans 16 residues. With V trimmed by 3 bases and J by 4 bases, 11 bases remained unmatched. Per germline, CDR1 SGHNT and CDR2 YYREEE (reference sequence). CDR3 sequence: CASSSRSGQVSYGYTF. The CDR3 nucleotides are TGTGCCAGCAGCTCTCGATCGGGACAGGTCTCCTATGGCTACACCTTC.

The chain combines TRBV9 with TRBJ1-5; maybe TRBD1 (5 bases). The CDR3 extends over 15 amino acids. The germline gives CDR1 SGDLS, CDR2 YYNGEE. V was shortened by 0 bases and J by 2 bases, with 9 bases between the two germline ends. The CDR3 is CASSVGGSGNQPQHF. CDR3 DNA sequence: TGTGCCAGCAGCGTAGGGGGCTCTGGCAATCAGCCCCAGCATTTT.

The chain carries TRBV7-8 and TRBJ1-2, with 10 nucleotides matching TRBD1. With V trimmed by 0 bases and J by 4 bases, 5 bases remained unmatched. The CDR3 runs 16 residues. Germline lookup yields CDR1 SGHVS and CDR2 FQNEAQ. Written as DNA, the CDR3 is TGTGCCAGCAGCTTAGCCCCCCGACAGGGGGCCTATGGCTACACCTTC. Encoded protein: CASSLAPRQGAYGYTF.

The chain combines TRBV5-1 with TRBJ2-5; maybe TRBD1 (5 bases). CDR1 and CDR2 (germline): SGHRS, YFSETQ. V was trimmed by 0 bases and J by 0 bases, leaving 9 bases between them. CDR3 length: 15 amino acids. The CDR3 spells CASSLGQINQETQYF. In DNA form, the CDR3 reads TGCGCCAGCAGCTTGGGACAGATCAACCAAGAGACCCAGTACTTC.